A single sample gave rise to the 16 T cell receptor beta chains below, sequenced in a study of identical twins. TCRdb reanalysed the 5' RACE reads using MiXCR and keeps one entry per CDR3 protein. The sample comprises around 490,000 distinct CDR3 sequences, approximately 15% of which are singletons, and approximately 0.9% rests with the top ten. This same sample was also part of a study on yellow fever vaccine responses in identical twins.

Sequencing was carried out using CD4+ T cells sorted from blood. These receptors came from a young woman in good health.

This clonotype has just a few counts. This chain connects TRBV19 to TRBJ2-2; D tentatively reads TRBD1 or TRBD2 (5 bases each). CDR1 is LNHDA, CDR2 SQIVND, per germline (reference sequence). Deletions cut 7 bases from V and 3 bases from J, with 15 bases between. This CDR3 is 15 amino acids long. Here the CDR3 DNA reads TGTGCCAGTACGGGACCAAATTCCCACACCGGGGAGCTGTTTTTT. This gives the protein CASTGPNSHTGELFF.

This clonotype was counted only a few times. V is TRBV20-1 and J is TRBJ1-4, with no clear D. V dropped 4 bases and J dropped 0 bases, with 9 bases sitting between them. Germline V lookup: CDR1 DFQATT, CDR2 SNEGSKA (reference sequence). The length of the CDR3 is 14 residues. The CDR3 DNA follows: TGCAGTGCTAACGACGGAACAACTAATGAAAAACTGTTTTTT. It is translated as CSANDGTTNEKLFF.

The V call is TRBV6-2 or TRBV6-3, the J call TRBJ1-5, with a possible D match to TRBD1 (5 bases). This CDR3 contains 20 residues. Germline CDR1 and CDR2: MNHEY and SVGEGT. V gave up 6 bases and J gave up 0 bases, with 27 bases separating them. The DNA for the CDR3 is TGTGCCAGCAGCCCCCTCTCGATGATTGACAGCTCATTTAGCAATCAGCCCCAGCATTTT. Translation gives CASSPLSMIDSSFSNQPQHF.

The chain couples TRBV7-9 to TRBJ2-3; 8 bases agree with TRBD1. J was trimmed by 3 bases and V by 5 bases; bases with no gene match: 7. This CDR3 has 15 residues. Germline V lookup: CDR1 SEHNR, CDR2 FQNEAQ (reference sequence). The CDR3 protein is CASSQVRGQTDTQYF. The CDR3 coding sequence is TGTGCCAGCAGCCAGGTCAGGGGGCAGACAGATACGCAGTATTTT.

This clonotype was seen a few times. The chain has TRBV3-1 and TRBJ1-2; D uncertain. The CDR3 contains 12 residues. Deletions cut 3 bases from V and 5 bases from J, with 7 bases between. From germline, CDR1 is LGHDT and CDR2 YNNKEL (reference sequence). This CDR3 is CASSQLTYGYTF. The CDR3 DNA reads TGTGCCAGCAGCCAGTTGACGTATGGCTACACCTTC. Based on the CDR3 plus reference TRBV3-1 and TRBJ1-2, the full variable domain is DTAVSQTPKYLVTQMGNDKSIKCEQNLGHDTMYWYKQDSKKFLKIMFSYNNKELIINETVPNRFSPKSPDKAHLNLHINSLELGDSAVYFCASSQLTYGYTFGSGTRLTVV.

This clonotype occurred a few times. The chain recombines TRBV4-2 with TRBJ2-3; the match to TRBD2 covers 8 bases. Germline CDR1 reads LGHNA; CDR2 reads YNFKEQ. J lost 1 base, V lost 4 bases, and 7 bases had no gene match. CDR3 size: 16 residues. DNA for the CDR3: TGTGCCAGCAGCCCCGTAGCGGGGCCCGGCACAGATACGCAGTATTTT. Amino acids: CASSPVAGPGTDTQYF.

Comment on this clonotype: A much larger clone lies one base from this, so it may be a read error. The rearrangement links TRBV7-2 to TRBJ2-7; TRBD1 matches 9 bases. Losses at the gene ends were 5 bases for V and 5 bases for J; bases not matched to a gene: 13. This CDR3 is built from 16 residues. The V gene's germline CDR1 is SGHTA and CDR2 FQGNSA. CDR3 coding DNA: TGTGCCAGCAGCCTTTCCGGGGGGACAGGGAAGAACGAGCAGTACTTC. It translates to CASSLSGGTGKNEQYF.

V and J are TRBV12-3 or TRBV12-4 and TRBJ1-2, with D perhaps matching TRBD1 (6 bases). This CDR3 comprises 13 residues. The V end lost 4 bases, the J end lost 5 bases, and 11 bases lay between the germline ends. The DNA for the CDR3 is TGTGCCAGCAGTTCCGGACAGCAATATGGCTACACCTTC. Encoded protein: CASSSGQQYGYTF.

This clonotype was seen a few times. This chain links TRBV4-2 with TRBJ2-5; D is ambiguous. CDR1 and CDR2 (germline): LGHNA, YNFKEQ. The CDR3 covers 14 residues. V was trimmed by 0 bases and J by 2 bases, leaving 7 bases between them. The CDR3 region is CASSQEGRQETQYF. In DNA, the CDR3 is TGTGCCAGCAGCCAAGAGGGTAGGCAAGAGACCCAGTACTTC.

The CDR3 nucleotides read TGTGCCAGCGGACAGTACGACCAAGAGACCCAGTACTTC. Its translation: CASGQYDQETQYF. This rearrangement joins TRBV12-3 or TRBV12-4 to TRBJ2-5; D might be TRBD1 (6 bases). CDR3 size: 13 residues. V shed 8 bases and J shed 0 bases, with 10 bases lying between them.

On this clonotype: One end of the junction varies from germline; a read error may be responsible. The chain recombines TRBV4-1 with TRBJ2-3; D may be TRBD2 (5 bases). Germline V gives CDR1 MGHRA, CDR2 YSYEKL. This CDR3 region has 15 residues. For the CDR3, the DNA is TGCGCCAGCAGCCCTGGGAGTTCTTACACAGATACGCGGTATTTT. Protein: CASSPGSSYTDTRYF.

The genes are TRBV5-1 and TRBJ2-1, with a weak D call TRBD1 (6 bases). CDR3 length: 16 amino acids. The V gene lost 0 bases and the J gene lost 2 bases, with 12 bases spanning the gap. The germline V gene encodes CDR1 SGHRS and CDR2 YFSETQ. The CDR3 here is CASSLETGMPYNEQFF. Here the CDR3 DNA reads TGCGCCAGCAGCTTGGAAACAGGGATGCCCTACAATGAGCAGTTCTTC.

The chain joins TRBV5-8 to TRBJ2-3; no definite D call. The V and J ends lost 2 bases and 9 bases respectively, with 7 bases between them. Looked up from germline, CDR1 is SGHTS and CDR2 is YDEGEE. The length of the CDR3 is 11 residues. The CDR3 DNA sequence: TGTGCCAGCAGCTTTAGCATGACGCAGTATTTT. It encodes CASSFSMTQYF. Looking up the rest from reference TRBV5-8 and TRBJ2-3 gives the full variable domain: EAGVTQSPTHLIKTRGQQATLRCSPISGHTSVYWYQQALGLGLQFLLWYDEGEERNRGNFPPRFSGRQFPNYSSELNVNALELEDSALYLCASSFSMTQYFGPGTRLTVL.

The rearrangement joins TRBV7-9 to TRBJ1-3; D is unresolved. CDR1 SEHNR and CDR2 FQNEAQ come from the germline V gene (reference sequence). There are 14 residues in the CDR3. Trimming stripped 4 bases from V and 2 bases from J, with 9 bases between. The DNA of the CDR3 is TGTGCCAGCAGCTCGGTCGCTGCTGGAAACACCATATATTTT. Encoded protein: CASSSVAAGNTIYF.

This clonotype was counted a few times. The chain has TRBV7-2 and TRBJ1-3; D ambiguous. Trimming cost V 3 bases and J 3 bases, with 9 bases left between them. The CDR3 is 14 amino acids. In germline, CDR1 is SGHTA, CDR2 FQGNSA. The CDR3: CASSFWGSGNTIYF. DNA for the CDR3: TGTGCCAGCAGCTTTTGGGGTAGTGGAAACACCATATATTTT.

This clonotype came up many times. CDR3 coding DNA: TGTGCCAGCAGCTTACTCGTGAGGGAGCTGTTTTTT. This codes for CASSLLVRELFF. The rearrangement links TRBV7-2 to TRBJ2-2; D not resolved. Trimming left V 2 bases short and J 9 bases short, with 7 bases between. Germline loops: CDR1 SGHTA, CDR2 FQGNSA. CDR3 length equals 12 residues.